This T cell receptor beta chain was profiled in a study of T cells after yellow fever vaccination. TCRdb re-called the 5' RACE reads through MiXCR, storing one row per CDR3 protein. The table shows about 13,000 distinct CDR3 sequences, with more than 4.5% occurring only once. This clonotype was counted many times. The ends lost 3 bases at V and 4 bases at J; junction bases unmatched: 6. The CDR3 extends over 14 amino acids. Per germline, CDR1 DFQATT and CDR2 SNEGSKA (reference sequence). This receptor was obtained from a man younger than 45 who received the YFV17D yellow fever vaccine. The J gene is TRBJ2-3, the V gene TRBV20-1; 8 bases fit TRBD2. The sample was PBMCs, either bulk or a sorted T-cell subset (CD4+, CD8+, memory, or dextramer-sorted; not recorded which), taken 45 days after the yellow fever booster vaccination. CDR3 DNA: TGCAGTGCTAGTTCCGGGACTAGAGCAGATACGCAGTATTTT. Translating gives CSASSGTRADTQYF.